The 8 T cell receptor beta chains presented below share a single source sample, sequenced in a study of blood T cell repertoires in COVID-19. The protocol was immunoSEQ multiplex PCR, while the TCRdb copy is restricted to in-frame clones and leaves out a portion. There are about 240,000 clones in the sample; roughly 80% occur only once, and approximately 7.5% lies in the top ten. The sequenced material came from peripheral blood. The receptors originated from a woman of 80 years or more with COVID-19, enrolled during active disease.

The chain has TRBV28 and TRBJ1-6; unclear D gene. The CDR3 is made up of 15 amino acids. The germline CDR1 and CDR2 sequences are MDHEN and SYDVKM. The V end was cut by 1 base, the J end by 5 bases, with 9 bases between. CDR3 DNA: TGTGCCAGCAGTTTATTCACCGGGAATAATTCACCCCTCCACTTT. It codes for CASSLFTGNNSPLHF.

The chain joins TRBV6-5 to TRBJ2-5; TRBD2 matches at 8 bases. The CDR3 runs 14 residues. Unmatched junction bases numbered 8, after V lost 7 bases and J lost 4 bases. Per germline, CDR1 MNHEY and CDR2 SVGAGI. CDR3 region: CASKLSGKGETQYF. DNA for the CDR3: TGTGCCAGCAAACTTAGCGGGAAGGGAGAGACCCAGTACTTC.

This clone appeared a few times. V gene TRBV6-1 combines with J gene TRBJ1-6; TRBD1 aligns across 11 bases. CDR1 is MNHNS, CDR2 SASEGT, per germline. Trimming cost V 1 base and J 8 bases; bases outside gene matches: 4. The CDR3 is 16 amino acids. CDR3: CASSEDGQGAYSPLHF. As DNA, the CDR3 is TGTGCCAGCAGTGAAGACGGACAGGGGGCTTATTCACCCCTCCACTTT.

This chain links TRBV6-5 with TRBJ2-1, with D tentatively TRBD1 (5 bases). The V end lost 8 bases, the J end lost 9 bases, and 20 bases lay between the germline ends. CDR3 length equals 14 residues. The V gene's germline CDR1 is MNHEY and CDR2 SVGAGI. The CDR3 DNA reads TGTGCCAGCCTTTTTAGGGGAACGTCCGGTGAGCAGTTCTTC. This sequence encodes CASLFRGTSGEQFF.

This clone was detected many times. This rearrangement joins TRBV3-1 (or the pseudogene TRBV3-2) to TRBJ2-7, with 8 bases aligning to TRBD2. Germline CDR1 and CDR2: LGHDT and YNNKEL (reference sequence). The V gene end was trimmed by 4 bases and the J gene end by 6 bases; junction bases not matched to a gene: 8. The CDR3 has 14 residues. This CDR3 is CASSPGTSETEQYF. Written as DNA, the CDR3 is TGTGCCAGCAGCCCCGGGACTAGTGAAACCGAGCAGTACTTC.

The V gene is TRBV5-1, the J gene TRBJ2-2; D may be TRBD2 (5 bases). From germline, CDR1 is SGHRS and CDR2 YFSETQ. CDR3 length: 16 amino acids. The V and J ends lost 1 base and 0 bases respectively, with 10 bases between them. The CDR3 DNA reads TGCGCCAGCAGCTTGATAGCCGGGGCGAACACCGGGGAGCTGTTTTTT. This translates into CASSLIAGANTGELFF.

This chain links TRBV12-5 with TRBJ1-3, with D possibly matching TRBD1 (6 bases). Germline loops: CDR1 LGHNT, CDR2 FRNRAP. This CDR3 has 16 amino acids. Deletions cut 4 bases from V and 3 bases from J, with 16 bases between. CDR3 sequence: CASGSGHYGVGNTIYF. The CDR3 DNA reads TGTGCTAGTGGTTCGGGACACTATGGCGTTGGAAACACCATATATTTT.

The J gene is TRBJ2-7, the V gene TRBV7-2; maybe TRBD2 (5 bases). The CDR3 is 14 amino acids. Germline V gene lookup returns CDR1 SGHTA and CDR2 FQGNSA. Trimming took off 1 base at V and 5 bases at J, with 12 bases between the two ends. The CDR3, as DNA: TGTGCCAGCAGCTTAGAAAGTGGGCGGGACGAGCAGTACTTC. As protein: CASSLESGRDEQYF.